This T cell receptor beta chain is drawn from a study of OX40 agonist ivuxolimab in advanced cancers. Looking at the study overall: Partial responses were achieved by three patients, of whom one had hepatocellular carcinoma and two had cutaneous melanoma.

Assay: immunoSEQ multiplex PCR; the TCRdb copy retains only in-frame clones and omits some. The data hold around 64,000 clones, with about 90% observed a single time. The CDR3 covers 15 residues. V was clipped by 4 bases and J by 4 bases, with 13 bases between them. The V gene's germline CDR1 is LNHDA and CDR2 SQIVND (reference sequence). The clonotype originates from an adult with an advanced solid tumor such as melanoma, head and neck, liver or kidney cancer. This chain links TRBV19 with TRBJ2-2, with D possibly TRBD1 on 5 matching bases. Sequencing was performed on CD4+ or CD8+ T cells sorted from blood, taken in a trial of the OX40 agonist ivuxolimab. The CDR3 sequence is CASSRGSGPTGELFF. The CDR3 nucleotides read TGTGCCAGTAGTAGGGGTTCAGGGCCCACCGGGGAGCTGTTTTTT.